The 14 T cell receptor beta chains reported below all come from one sample, sequenced in a study of OX40 agonist ivuxolimab in advanced cancers. Here immunoSEQ multiplex PCR was the method, and the copy in TCRdb shows in-frame clones only, minus some. This table has some 75,000 clones, 85% to 90% appearing once. The source was CD4+ or CD8+ T cells sorted from blood, collected in a trial of the OX40 agonist ivuxolimab. These receptors originate from an adult with an advanced solid tumor such as melanoma, head and neck, liver or kidney cancer.

J is TRBJ2-2 and V is TRBV6-4, with 9 nucleotides matching TRBD2. The CDR3 is 18 residues long. The germline CDR1 and CDR2 sequences are MRHNA and SNTAGT. Losses at the gene ends were 3 bases for V and 0 bases for J; bases not matched to a gene: 8. CDR3 nucleotide sequence: TGTGCCAGCAGTGAACGGCTAGCGGGGTCTTCGAACACCGGGGAGCTGTTTTTT. Its protein is CASSERLAGSSNTGELFF.

This clone was observed once. The gene calls are TRBV28 and TRBJ1-5; TRBD1 might be the D (6 bases). The CDR3 extends over 13 amino acids. From germline, CDR1 is MDHEN and CDR2 SYDVKM. Trimming left V 6 bases short and J 0 bases short, with 6 bases between. The CDR3 sequence is CASRQGSNQPQHF. CDR3 bases: TGTGCCAGCAGACAGGGTAGCAATCAGCCCCAGCATTTT.

The chain has TRBV5-5 and TRBJ2-5, with TRBD2 identical over 13 bases. CDR3 length: 17 residues. V shed 4 bases, J shed 4 bases, and the junction held 10 bases outside the gene matches. Per germline, CDR1 SGHKS and CDR2 YYEKEE (reference sequence). The chain's CDR3 is CASSLPRLAGGSETQYF. For the CDR3, the DNA is TGTGCCAGCAGCCTACCCCGACTAGCGGGGGGCTCAGAGACCCAGTACTTC.

This chain uses TRBV7-6 with TRBJ1-3; D is undetermined. This CDR3 is 15 amino acids long. Germline-derived CDR1 and CDR2 are SGHVS and FNYEAQ. Trimming left V 0 bases short and J 1 base short, with 7 bases between. CDR3 nucleotides: TGTGCCAGCAGCTTAGCACCCGGGTCTGGAAACACCATATATTTT. This encodes CASSLAPGSGNTIYF.

The V gene is TRBV10-3, the J gene TRBJ1-2, with 7 bases that match TRBD1. Per germline, CDR1 ENHRY and CDR2 SYGVKD. The CDR3 covers 14 residues. The ends lost 7 bases at V and 7 bases at J; junction bases unmatched: 12. The CDR3 DNA reads TGTGCCATCAACGACAGGGCCAAGAGTATTGGCTACACCTTC. Protein: CAINDRAKSIGYTF.

The CDR3 nucleotides read TGTGCCAGCAGTTACTCGCTAGGGTTGTTTGAAAAACTGTTTTTT. The encoded protein is CASSYSLGLFEKLFF. This rearrangement joins TRBV6-7 to TRBJ1-4; the D is unclear. TRBV6-7 belongs to the ORF category, with a function that is uncertain. The CDR3 length is 15 residues. With 0 bases removed from V and 7 bases from J, the gap between germline ends came to 12 bases.

V and J are TRBV4-3 and TRBJ2-1; no clear D. Trimming cost V 4 bases and J 6 bases, with 13 bases left between them. Germline CDR1 reads LGHNA; CDR2 reads YSLEER. This CDR3 is built from 14 residues. The CDR3 sequence is CASSPRYLGNEQFF. Written as DNA, the CDR3 is TGCGCCAGCAGCCCTCGGTACTTGGGCAATGAGCAGTTCTTC.

This sequence joins TRBV11-2 and TRBJ1-1, with 9 bases aligning to TRBD1. With 1 base clipped from V and 0 bases from J, the junction kept 6 bases outside the gene matches. CDR1 and CDR2 (germline): SGHAT, FQNNGV. The CDR3 spans 17 residues. The CDR3, as DNA: TGTGCCAGCAGCTTAGCCACAGGGGGCTCGGTGAACACTGAAGCTTTCTTT. Translation: CASSLATGGSVNTEAFF.

The rearrangement links TRBV20-1 to TRBJ1-2, with unresolved D. CDR1 and CDR2 (germline): DFQATT, SNEGSKA (reference sequence). CDR3 length: 11 residues. V was trimmed by 0 bases and J by 9 bases, leaving 8 bases between them. The CDR3 region has the DNA TGCAGTGCTAGAGATGAGGCCCGCTACACCTTC. Amino acids: CSARDEARYTF.

This chain connects TRBV5-1 to TRBJ1-4, with 9 bases matching TRBD1. V gave up 4 bases and J gave up 9 bases; unmatched junction bases: 16. This CDR3 is 17 amino acids long. CDR1 is SGHRS and CDR2 is YFSETQ in the germline V gene. The CDR3 DNA reads TGCGCCAGCAGCGTGGACCCGGCGGGACAGGGTCCACAAAAACTGTTTTTT. Protein sequence: CASSVDPAGQGPQKLFF.

The chain links TRBV7-2 to TRBJ1-1; perhaps TRBD1 as D (6 bases). The CDR3 runs 15 residues. The germline V and J ends were trimmed by 5 bases and 1 base, with 14 bases remaining between them. Germline V gene sequence: CDR1 SGHTA, CDR2 FQGNSA. Here the CDR3 reads CASSPNRETNTEAFF. As DNA, the CDR3 is TGTGCCAGCAGCCCGAACAGGGAAACGAACACTGAAGCTTTCTTT.

The V and J genes are TRBV7-2 and TRBJ2-6, with TRBD2 matching over 13 bases. Per the germline V gene, CDR1 is SGHTA and CDR2 is FQGNSA. This CDR3 contains 18 residues. V lost 5 bases, J lost 4 bases, and 8 bases stayed unmatched. The DNA of the CDR3 is TGTGCCAGCAGCCCGGGACTAGCGGGGTCATCCGGGGCCAACGTCCTGACTTTC. Protein sequence: CASSPGLAGSSGANVLTF.

This rearrangement joins TRBV5-1 to TRBJ2-2; D might be TRBD1 (6 bases). The CDR3 extends over 15 amino acids. Trimming cost V 3 bases and J 2 bases, with 11 bases left between them. CDR1 is SGHRS and CDR2 is YFSETQ in the germline V gene. CDR3 protein: CASSYDRPNTGELFF. CDR3 nucleotides: TGCGCCAGCAGCTATGACAGGCCTAACACCGGGGAGCTGTTTTTT.

This rearrangement joins TRBV18 to TRBJ2-2; D uncertain. Germline V gene sequence: CDR1 KGHSH, CDR2 LQKENI. This CDR3 contains 15 residues. The V and J ends lost 1 base and 6 bases respectively, with 12 bases between them. CDR3 nucleotides: TGTGCCAGCTCACCACAACAGCCTGAATCCGGGGAGCTGTTTTTT. This codes for CASSPQQPESGELFF.